These T cell receptor beta chains were read from a single sample in a study of identical twins. Using its own MiXCR run on the 5' RACE reads, TCRdb lists one record per CDR3 protein. Of 420,000 or so distinct CDR3 sequences detected, roughly 20% appear once; the ten largest clones hold 12%. The sequenced material came from naive T cells sorted from blood. These receptors all come from a man over 45 in good health. Both conserved end residues are trimmed from each CDR3.

>TRBV11-1|16|TRBJ2-1
ASSPTETGSPSYNEQF
>TRBV29-1|10|TRBJ2-7
SAARANYEQY
>TRBV24-1|13|TRBJ1-1
ATSDAGSSGTEAF
>TRBV4-2|18|TRBJ2-1
ASSQDHPVGTADLSNEQF
>TRBV4-1|13|TRBJ2-5
ASSQATGERETQY
>TRBV4-3|15|TRBJ2-4
ASSQEVFRGAKNIQY
>TRBV7-8|13|TRBJ2-7
ASSPDFGDTYEQY
>TRBV6-2/TRBV6-3|13|TRBJ2-1
ASRPGTGAYNEQF
>TRBV4-2|14|TRBJ2-3
ASSQDWRGGTDTQY
>TRBV11-3|13|TRBJ2-3
ASSPGQGLADTQY
>TRBV20-1|11|TRBJ2-7
SARHPGGDREY
>TRBV7-2|13|TRBJ2-7
ASSLVYLADYEQY
>TRBV9|14|TRBJ2-1
ASSVGRVADYNEQF
>TRBV20-1|12|TRBJ2-5
SASDLRGFETQY
>TRBV2|12|TRBJ2-2
ASKRGPNTGELF
>TRBV4-3|10|TRBJ2-1
ASSVAGGWQF
>TRBV29-1|12|TRBJ2-2
SASVGWNTGELF
>TRBV6-5|12|TRBJ1-1
ASSSPTMNTEAF
>TRBV7-9|12|TRBJ2-7
ASSSTSGMGEQY
>TRBV7-8|13|TRBJ2-1
ASSLTETRYNEQF